These 32 T cell receptor beta chains originate from one sample sequenced in a study of OX40 agonist ivuxolimab in advanced cancers. TCRdb's table, derived via immunoSEQ multiplex PCR, lists solely in-frame clones and lacks some. The sample holds approximately 61,000 clones, roughly 90% seen once. Sequencing was performed on CD4+ or CD8+ T cells sorted from blood, taken in a trial of the OX40 agonist ivuxolimab. The receptors were gathered from an adult with an advanced solid tumor such as melanoma, head and neck, liver or kidney cancer.

The rearrangement uses TRBV5-6 and TRBJ2-5; TRBD1 matches 7 bases. The CDR3 extends over 13 amino acids. J was trimmed by 3 bases and V by 4 bases; bases with no gene match: 3. Germline CDR1 is SGHDT and CDR2 is YYEEEE. Here the CDR3 DNA reads TGTGCCAGCAGCAACACAGGGGAAGAGACCCAGTACTTC. Translating gives CASSNTGEETQYF.

The chain carries TRBV9 and TRBJ2-7; D might be TRBD2 (6 bases). Germline CDR1 is SGDLS and CDR2 is YYNGEE. V was trimmed by 0 bases and J by 2 bases, leaving 12 bases between them. The CDR3 is made up of 15 amino acids. CDR3 sequence: CASSVGGEYAYEQYF. CDR3 DNA sequence: TGTGCCAGCAGCGTAGGCGGGGAATATGCCTACGAGCAGTACTTC.

The chain links TRBV9 to TRBJ2-1, with TRBD2 matching over 15 bases. Per the germline V gene, CDR1 is SGDLS and CDR2 is YYNGEE. This CDR3 spans 16 amino acids. The V gene end was trimmed by 0 bases and the J gene end by 9 bases; junction bases not matched to a gene: 4. CDR3: CASSVDGTSGRIEQFF. The CDR3 DNA reads as TGTGCCAGCAGCGTAGATGGGACTAGCGGGAGGATTGAGCAGTTCTTC.

The chain has TRBV7-3 and TRBJ2-3; the D gene is possibly TRBD1 (6 bases). The V gene lost 2 bases and the J gene lost 4 bases, with 13 bases spanning the gap. The CDR3 sequence is 15 residues long. CDR1 and CDR2 from the germline V gene are SGHTA and FQGTGA. The DNA for the CDR3 is TGTGCCAGCAGCTTAGGGGCAGGGGACGCAGATACGCAGTATTTT. Its protein is CASSLGAGDADTQYF.

This clone has just one count. V is TRBV9 and J is TRBJ2-1; D may be TRBD2 (6 bases). Trimming pared 4 bases from V and 1 base from J, leaving 18 bases between. Per germline, CDR1 SGDLS and CDR2 YYNGEE. CDR3 length: 17 residues. CDR3 coding DNA: TGTGCCAGCAGCCCCACCGGCAGCGGGCTATCCTACAATGAGCAGTTCTTC. Translating it yields CASSPTGSGLSYNEQFF.

The CDR3 loop is CAWGRDNYEQYF. The CDR3 coding sequence is TGTGCCTGGGGGAGGGACAACTACGAGCAGTACTTC. The V and J genes are TRBV30 and TRBJ2-7; TRBD2 might be the D (7 bases). Deletions cut 5 bases from V and 3 bases from J, with 11 bases between. The germline gives CDR1 GTSNPN, CDR2 SVGIG (reference sequence). The CDR3 contains 12 residues.

This chain joins TRBV5-3 and TRBJ2-5; 8 nucleotides agree with TRBD1. TRBV5-3 is an ORF for which the function is uncertain. The trim removed 2 bases at V and 5 bases at J, leaving 8 bases unmatched. The CDR3 loop spans 15 amino acids. The CDR3 loop reads CARSFYTGGYETQYF. In DNA form, the CDR3 reads TGTGCCAGAAGCTTTTACACAGGGGGTTACGAGACCCAGTACTTC.

The chain has TRBV7-8 and TRBJ2-1; 9 bases are a match to TRBD2. The germline V gene has CDR1 SGHVS and CDR2 FQNEAQ. This CDR3 is built from 14 residues. With V trimmed by 4 bases and J by 8 bases, 6 bases remained unmatched. The CDR3: CASSSSGRIYEQFF. In DNA, the CDR3 is TGTGCCAGCAGCTCCAGCGGGAGGATCTATGAGCAGTTCTTC.

This clone was detected only once. The rearrangement links TRBV6-5 to TRBJ2-3; D is possibly TRBD2 (6 bases). The CDR3 has 14 residues. Trimming stripped 5 bases from V and 2 bases from J, with 11 bases between. Germline CDR1 is MNHEY and CDR2 is SVGAGI. CDR3 loop: CASSPRDSTDTQYF. CDR3 DNA sequence: TGTGCCAGCAGTCCGCGGGACTCCACAGATACGCAGTATTTT.

The chain recombines TRBV6-1 with TRBJ2-7, with TRBD2 as a possible D gene (5 bases). Looked up from germline, CDR1 is MNHNS and CDR2 is SASEGT. V lost 2 bases, J lost 3 bases, and 17 bases lay in between. This CDR3 comprises 16 residues. The CDR3 DNA follows: TGTGCCAGCAGTGAACCGCGGGTGGGGTTATACTACGAGCAGTACTTC. Translation gives CASSEPRVGLYYEQYF.

This clone was counted between two and nine times. The CDR3, as DNA: TGTGCCAGCAGCTCGGACGGATTGACCCTGAGCGGGGAGCTGTTTTTT. Protein product: CASSSDGLTLSGELFF. The J gene is TRBJ2-2, the V gene TRBV7-2; the D is unclear. This CDR3 is 16 amino acids long. Germline V gene sequence: CDR1 SGHTA, CDR2 FQGNSA. V shed 4 bases and J shed 7 bases, with 19 bases lying between them.

This chain links TRBV11-1 with TRBJ2-1; D is unresolved. The germline V gene encodes CDR1 SGHAT and CDR2 FQDESV (reference sequence). This CDR3 contains 13 residues. Trimming stripped 4 bases from V and 1 base from J, with 5 bases between. CDR3 nucleotide sequence: TGTGCCAGCAGCTACGGTTCCTACAATGAGCAGTTCTTC. Translation gives CASSYGSYNEQFF.

This chain connects TRBV9 to TRBJ2-7; 10 bases fit TRBD2. The CDR3 is made up of 16 amino acids. Germline values: CDR1 SGDLS, CDR2 YYNGEE. Unmatched junction bases numbered 7, after V lost 0 bases and J lost 4 bases. CDR3 residues: CASSVGSGTSEYEQYF. Here the CDR3 DNA reads TGTGCCAGCAGCGTAGGTTCTGGGACTAGCGAATACGAGCAGTACTTC.

J is TRBJ2-1 and V is TRBV4-3, with 10 bases fitting TRBD2. The germline V gene encodes CDR1 LGHNA and CDR2 YSLEER. The CDR3 has 15 residues. V shed 3 bases, J shed 3 bases, and the junction held 2 bases outside the gene matches. The CDR3 reads CASSQGTSVYNEQFF. The CDR3 DNA sequence: TGCGCCAGCAGCCAGGGGACTAGCGTCTACAATGAGCAGTTCTTC.

The V and J genes are TRBV7-8 and TRBJ2-5, with D possibly TRBD1 on 5 matching bases. Looked up from germline, CDR1 is SGHVS and CDR2 is FQNEAQ. This CDR3 is 14 amino acids long. Deletions cut 6 bases from V and 2 bases from J, with 13 bases between. This CDR3 is CASRARVQQETQYF. In nucleotides, the CDR3 is TGTGCCAGCAGGGCCAGGGTTCAGCAAGAGACCCAGTACTTC.

The rearrangement uses TRBV30 and TRBJ2-2, with D perhaps being TRBD1 or TRBD2 (5 bases each). V was pared by 1 base and J by 0 bases, with 6 bases between. There are 14 residues in the CDR3. Germline assignment: CDR1 GTSNPN and CDR2 SVGIG (reference sequence). This CDR3 reads CAWSGGANTGELFF. The CDR3 bases are TGTGCCTGGAGTGGAGGGGCGAACACCGGGGAGCTGTTTTTT.

The chain recombines TRBV27 with TRBJ1-5, with 7 bases matching TRBD1. With 5 bases clipped from V and 7 bases from J, the junction kept 5 bases outside the gene matches. Looked up from germline, CDR1 is MNHEY and CDR2 is SMNVEV (reference sequence). There are 13 residues in the CDR3. The CDR3 DNA is TGTGCCAGCAGTATGACAGGGAGACAGCCCCAGCATTTT. This encodes CASSMTGRQPQHF.

V gene TRBV11-2 combines with J gene TRBJ1-4, with D maybe TRBD1 (6 bases). Trimming removed 5 bases from V and 1 base from J, with 11 bases in between. The germline V gene has CDR1 SGHAT and CDR2 FQNNGV. The CDR3 consists of 15 residues. Written as DNA, the CDR3 is TGTGCCAGCAGCCAATGGACAGAAACTAATGAAAAACTGTTTTTT. It encodes CASSQWTETNEKLFF. Looking up the rest from reference TRBV11-2 and TRBJ1-4 gives the full variable domain: EAGVAQSPRYKIIEKRQSVAFWCNPISGHATLYWYQQILGQGPKLLIQFQNNGVVDDSQLPKDRFSAERLKGVDSTLKIQPAKLEDSAVYLCASSQWTETNEKLFFGSGTQLSVL.

The chain couples TRBV10-3 to TRBJ2-3; the D is unclear. Germline V gene data show CDR1 as ENHRY and CDR2 as SYGVKD. The ends were cut back, 6 bases at V and 5 bases at J, with 9 bases in the middle. The CDR3 runs to 12 residues. The CDR3: CAISPPQDTQYF. CDR3 bases: TGTGCCATCAGCCCTCCACAAGATACGCAGTATTTT.

The chain uses TRBV9 and TRBJ2-2; D is undetermined. Germline V CDR1 and CDR2: SGDLS, YYNGEE. Trimming shortened V by 2 bases and J by 1 base, and 3 bases separated the two germline ends. This CDR3 has 13 amino acids. DNA of the CDR3: TGTGCCAGCAGCGTTCGGAACACCGGGGAGCTGTTTTTT. Translated, it gives CASSVRNTGELFF.

This clone turned up a few times. Additional DNA sequences in this sample encode the identical CDR3. The CDR3: CASSFRFSGANVLTF. Here the CDR3 DNA reads TGTGCCAGCAGTTTTCGTTTCTCTGGGGCCAACGTCCTGACTTTC. This rearrangement joins TRBV7-9 to TRBJ2-6; D is undetermined. The CDR3 extends over 15 amino acids. Trimming cost V 6 bases and J 0 bases, with 9 bases left between them. The germline gives CDR1 SEHNR, CDR2 FQNEAQ (reference sequence).

The table lists this clone with a few counts. This CDR3 is CASSTDYYEQYF. DNA of the CDR3: TGTGCCAGCAGTACAGATTACTACGAGCAGTACTTC. V is TRBV7-9 and J is TRBJ2-7, with no clear D. The CDR3 consists of 12 residues. Trimming left V 6 bases short and J 3 bases short, with 9 bases between. Germline CDR1 and CDR2: SEHNR and FQNEAQ (reference sequence).

V gene TRBV30 combines with J gene TRBJ1-2; the D is unclear. Germline loops: CDR1 GTSNPN, CDR2 SVGIG (reference sequence). The CDR3 sequence is 13 residues long. Trimming removed 0 bases at V and 3 bases at J, with 8 bases between. CDR3 residues: CAWSVLRYYGYTF. CDR3 coding DNA: TGTGCCTGGAGTGTACTCAGGTACTATGGCTACACCTTC.

The chain carries TRBV6-1 and TRBJ1-5; 8 bases match TRBD1. Trimming removed 1 base from V and 4 bases from J; junction bases left unmatched: 6. In germline, CDR1 is MNHNS, CDR2 SASEGT. This CDR3 contains 16 residues. The CDR3 DNA is TGTGCCAGCAGTGAAGAGGCAGGGGGCGGAAATCAGCCCCAGCATTTT. This sequence encodes CASSEEAGGGNQPQHF.

J is TRBJ2-7 and V is TRBV7-6, with D uncertain. The V end was cut by 5 bases, the J end by 3 bases, with 14 bases between. The V gene's germline CDR1 is SGHVS and CDR2 FNYEAQ. This CDR3 region has 14 residues. For the CDR3, the DNA is TGTGCCAGCAGCATTGGCGACCCACTCTACGAGCAGTACTTC. Protein product: CASSIGDPLYEQYF.

This sequence joins TRBV6-6 and TRBJ2-7; D perhaps matches TRBD1 (6 bases). Germline CDR1 is MNHNY and CDR2 is SVGAGI (reference sequence). This CDR3 contains 16 residues. Trimming removed 5 bases at V and 0 bases at J, with 17 bases between. In DNA, the CDR3 is TGTGCCAGCAGTCAATCGCGACGGACAGCCTCCTACGAGCAGTACTTC. Encoded protein: CASSQSRRTASYEQYF.

The CDR3 here is CASSERTASEQYF. The CDR3 DNA follows: TGTGCCAGCAGCGAGCGGACAGCAAGCGAGCAGTACTTC. V is TRBV7-9 and J is TRBJ2-7, with D possibly matching TRBD1 (6 bases). The CDR3 covers 13 residues. V dropped 5 bases and J dropped 6 bases, with 14 bases sitting between them. Per the germline V gene, CDR1 is SEHNR and CDR2 is FQNEAQ (reference sequence).

The rearrangement uses TRBV7-8 and TRBJ2-7, with 8 positions matching TRBD2. CDR3 length equals 14 residues. V shed 6 bases, J shed 2 bases, and the junction held 6 bases outside the gene matches. Germline loops: CDR1 SGHVS, CDR2 FQNEAQ. The CDR3 spells CASRKSGGPYEQYF. The DNA for the CDR3 is TGTGCCAGCAGGAAGTCGGGAGGGCCCTACGAGCAGTACTTC.

The chain carries TRBV2 and TRBJ2-7; D may be TRBD1 (7 bases). The CDR3 is made up of 11 amino acids. Trimming left V 6 bases short and J 9 bases short, with 12 bases between. Per germline, CDR1 SNHLY and CDR2 FYNNEI. CDR3 nucleotide sequence: TGTGCCAGCAGCCCAGGGGGAGGGCAGTACTTC. It yields the protein CASSPGGGQYF.

CDR3 loop: CASRPPSSYEQYF. In DNA form, the CDR3 reads TGTGCCAGCCGGCCCCCGAGCTCCTACGAGCAGTACTTC. J is TRBJ2-7 and V is TRBV7-9, with D unclear. V lost 8 bases to trimming and J lost 0 bases, with 11 bases between them. The CDR3 totals 13 residues. From germline, CDR1 is SEHNR and CDR2 FQNEAQ (reference sequence). The complete variable domain, with remaining parts taken from reference TRBV7-9 and TRBJ2-7, reads DTGVSQNPRHKITKRGQNVTFRCDPISEHNRLYWYRQTLGQGPEFLTYFQNEAQLEKSRLLSDRFSAERPKGSFSTLEIQRTEQGDSAMYLCASRPPSSYEQYFGPGTRLTVT.

The V and J genes are TRBV4-3 and TRBJ2-5; either TRBD1 or TRBD2 may fit D (7 bases each). Trimming removed 2 bases from V and 5 bases from J, with 18 bases in between. Germline V gives CDR1 LGHNA, CDR2 YSLEER. The length of the CDR3 is 16 residues. The CDR3 is CASSQRIQGEGETQYF. Written as DNA, the CDR3 is TGCGCCAGCAGCCAAAGGATCCAGGGGGAGGGTGAGACCCAGTACTTC.

Comment on this clone: Other nucleotide sequences from this sample produce the same CDR3. DNA of the CDR3: TGTGCCAGCAGTCTCCTACTAAATAGCAATCAGCCCCAGCATTTT. The encoded protein is CASSLLLNSNQPQHF. The chain uses TRBV28 and TRBJ1-5; D gene uncertain. Deletions cut 5 bases from V and 0 bases from J, with 11 bases between. The CDR3 spans 15 residues. Germline CDR1 is MDHEN and CDR2 is SYDVKM.